The rows below give T cell receptor beta chains drawn from one sample of a study of blood T cell repertoires in COVID-19. The repertoire was sequenced with immunoSEQ multiplex PCR; TCRdb's copy has only in-frame clones and lacks some. The sample shows 100,000 to 150,000 clones, around 85% of them seen only once. Sequenced material: peripheral blood. The source of these receptors is a woman aged 80 or over with COVID-19, enrolled during active disease. Each CDR3 is given with its conserved first and last residue. The order of the fields is J gene, D gene, clone size, V gene, CDR3 DNA, CDR3 protein. The D gene is left open where the match is weak. A clone size is listed for some rows: how often the clone was seen (once, few, many), or a class if it is expanded.

TRBJ2-1 TRBD2 - TRBV6-4 TGTGCCAGCAGCTTGACTAGCGGGAGGATCAATGAGCAGTTCTTC CASSLTSGRINEQFF
TRBJ2-3 TRBD2 - TRBV7-9 TGTGCCAGCAGCTTAGGGCTAGCGGGGAGCACAGATACGCAGTATTTT CASSLGLAGSTDTQYF
TRBJ1-1 - - TRBV7-8 TGTGCCAGCAGCTTAGGGGGTGGGGAGGGGACTGAAGCTTTCTTT CASSLGGGEGTEAFF
TRBJ1-1 - - TRBV27 TGTGCCAGCAGTTTTAGGCCAGGGGCCGGGAACACTGAAGCTTTCTTT CASSFRPGAGNTEAFF
TRBJ2-3 - once TRBV6-5 TGTGCCAGCAGGAGGGCTGGGGAGGATACGCAGTATTTT CASRRAGEDTQYF
TRBJ1-4 TRBD1 - TRBV7-9 TGTGCCAGCAGCAGGACAGGGAATGAAAAACTGTTTTTT CASSRTGNEKLFF
TRBJ2-2 TRBD2 - TRBV5-4 TGTGCCAGCAGCTTCGGTGGGCTAGCGGGAGTTGGCGGGGAGCTGTTTTTT CASSFGGLAGVGGELFF
TRBJ1-2 TRBD1 - TRBV24-1 TGTGCCACCAGTGATCGGGACAGGGTAGCCTATGGCTACACCTTC CATSDRDRVAYGYTF
TRBJ2-7 TRBD2 - TRBV19 TGTGCCAGTAGCAACGGACTAGCCGGCGAGCAGTACTTC CASSNGLAGEQYF
TRBJ2-1 TRBD2 - TRBV4-1 TGCGCCAGCAGCCAAGATCAGGTCGGCGGGAGGGTTAAACAGTCCTACAATGAGCAGTTCTTC CASSQDQVGGRVKQSYNEQFF
TRBJ2-1 TRBD1 once TRBV5-6 TGTGCCAGCAGCTTGGCAGGGGGCGCCTACAATGAGCAGTTCTTC CASSLAGGAYNEQFF
TRBJ2-7 - - TRBV3-1/TRBV3-2 TGTGCCAGCAGCCAAGCAGCTTTGAGGGAGAGTAATCGCGAGCAGTACTTC CASSQAALRESNREQYF
TRBJ1-5 TRBD1 - TRBV3-1/TRBV3-2 TGTGCCAGCAGCCAAACTACTCAGACAGGGTTCGGCAATCAGCCCCAGCATTTT CASSQTTQTGFGNQPQHF
TRBJ2-7 - - TRBV7-9 TGTGCCAGCAGCTTTAATCGCGCTCGCGGAGGTCCCTACGAGCAGTACTTC CASSFNRARGGPYEQYF
TRBJ2-1 TRBD2 - TRBV7-6 TGTGCCAGCAGCTTAGTAACTAGCGGGAGGGCCAATGAGCAGTTCTTC CASSLVTSGRANEQFF
TRBJ2-7 TRBD2 once TRBV29-1 TGCAGCGTTTCGAGGGGACTAGCGGGAGACTACGAGCAGTACTTC CSVSRGLAGDYEQYF
TRBJ1-6 TRBD1 - TRBV7-9 TGTGCCAGCAGCTTAGAGAGGACAGGGGGCGCAAATTCACCCCTCCACTTT CASSLERTGGANSPLHF
TRBJ2-1 TRBD1 - TRBV28 TGTGCCACCCGGGACAGCGACTACAATGAGCAGTTCTTC CATRDSDYNEQFF
TRBJ2-3 - - TRBV9 TGTGCCAGCAGCGTAGCTAGCCTCCCCACAGATACGCAGTATTTT CASSVASLPTDTQYF
TRBJ2-7 TRBD2 - TRBV11-2 TGTGCCAGCAGATCACCCCGGGGGGTTTCCTACGAGCAGTACTTC CASRSPRGVSYEQYF
TRBJ1-4 - - TRBV3-1/TRBV3-2 TGTGCCAGCAGCCAAACTGCTGCAAAGAATGAAAAACTGTTTTTT CASSQTAAKNEKLFF
TRBJ1-4 - - TRBV28 TGTGCCAGCAGTTTCATAGGGGGAAGTGAAAAACTGTTTTTT CASSFIGGSEKLFF
TRBJ2-1 TRBD2 - TRBV5-1 TGCGCCAGCAGCTTGGTTGCGGGAGGGCCTGCCTACAATGAGCAGTTCTTC CASSLVAGGPAYNEQFF
TRBJ1-2 TRBD1 - TRBV25-1 TGTGCCAGCAGTGAACGGACAGGCGGGTATGGCTACACCTTC CASSERTGGYGYTF
TRBJ1-2 - - TRBV4-3 TGCGCCAGCAGCCAAGATCCTTACGCGAATGGCTACACCTTC CASSQDPYANGYTF
TRBJ2-1 TRBD2 - TRBV6-2/TRBV6-3 TGTGCCAGCAGTTCGGCGTCTAGCGGGAGGGTCTTAGGGGAGCAGTTCTTC CASSSASSGRVLGEQFF
TRBJ2-3 TRBD1 few TRBV9 TGTGCCAGCAGCGTAGATAGTCGGGGACAGGGGAATACAGATACGCAGTATTTT CASSVDSRGQGNTDTQYF
TRBJ1-5 - once TRBV12-3/TRBV12-4 TGTGCCAGCAGACAGGTCGGCAATCAGCCCCAGCATTTT CASRQVGNQPQHF
TRBJ2-2 - - TRBV3-1/TRBV3-2 TGTGCCAGCAGCCCCTTACTTAACACCGGGGAGCTGTTTTTT CASSPLLNTGELFF
TRBJ2-4 - - TRBV4-3 TGCGCCAGCAGCCAAGATCAATCGGGGAGGTTGGGAAACATTCAGTACTTC CASSQDQSGRLGNIQYF
TRBJ2-3 TRBD2 once TRBV18 TGTGCCAGCTCCCCCGGGCTAGCGGGAGTTTCTGCAGATACGCAGTATTTT CASSPGLAGVSADTQYF
TRBJ1-5 TRBD1 - TRBV27 TGTGCCAGCAGTTTAGGGGGGACAGGGAGGTTCAGCAATCAGCCCCAGCATTTT CASSLGGTGRFSNQPQHF
TRBJ2-2 TRBD1 - TRBV6-5 TGTGCCAGCAGCTCGACAGGGGGCACCGGGGAGCTGTTTTTT CASSSTGGTGELFF
TRBJ2-3 - few TRBV24-1 TGTGCCACCAGTGATTTACAGGGACACACAGATACGCAGTATTTT CATSDLQGHTDTQYF
TRBJ1-1 - - TRBV15 TGTGCCACCAGCAGAGTGGGTATTGGCGGGGCTTTCTTT CATSRVGIGGAFF
TRBJ1-1 - - TRBV19 TGTGCCAGTAGTCCTGGACAGCGTGGCACTGAAGCTTTCTTT CASSPGQRGTEAFF
TRBJ1-5 TRBD1 - TRBV6-2/TRBV6-3 TGTGCCAGCAGTTCCCGGACAGGGAAACAGCCCCAGCATTTT CASSSRTGKQPQHF
TRBJ2-1 TRBD2 - TRBV3-1/TRBV3-2 TGTGCCAGCAGCCCTCCCGGACTAGGGGATTACAATGAGCAGTTCTTC CASSPPGLGDYNEQFF
TRBJ2-7 TRBD1 - TRBV5-1 TGCGCCAGCGCGCTAGGGACAGGGGGTAGGATCGGCGAGCAGTACTTC CASALGTGGRIGEQYF
TRBJ2-7 TRBD1 - TRBV23-1 TGCGCCAGCAGTCGAGACAGGGGGGTCGAGCAGTACTTC CASSRDRGVEQYF
TRBJ2-5 - - TRBV3-1/TRBV3-2 TGTGCCAGCAGCAGCGTTGGGGAGACCCAGTACTTC CASSSVGETQYF
TRBJ1-6 - - TRBV5-1 TGCGCCAGCAGCGAGACGGTGCTCGGGGATTCACCCCTCCACTTT CASSETVLGDSPLHF
TRBJ1-1 - - TRBV18 TGTGCCAGCTCACGAGAGGCGGGGAATGAAGCTTTCTTT CASSREAGNEAFF
TRBJ2-1 - - TRBV7-2 TGTGCCAGCAGCTTCGTAGGGGGATCTTCCTACAATGAGCAGTTCTTC CASSFVGGSSYNEQFF
TRBJ2-5 TRBD1 once TRBV4-3 TGCGCCAGCAGCCCCGAGCCCAGGGGGGAGACCCAGTACTTC CASSPEPRGETQYF
TRBJ1-5 - - TRBV7-8 TGTGCCAGCAGCTTTCACAATCAGCCCCAGCATTTT CASSFHNQPQHF